This entry concerns a single TCR beta chain. There is no known antigen for this receptor. No per-base quality is available; no much larger clone lies one base away. As encoded in the germline V gene, CDR1 is SGHTA while CDR2 is FQGNSA. Taken from cysteine to phenylalanine, the CDR3 has 17 residues. Just the 51-base CDR3 DNA is kept, in frame starting at base 1. V has 5 bases trimmed and J has 2 bases trimmed; junction bases matching no gene number 13. This specimen comes from a study of vaccination effects on CD4 cells after COVID-19 (dated 2022 in TCRdb). About the investigation overall: Each participant received two doses of an mRNA SARS-CoV-2 vaccine, either BNT162b2 or mRNA-1273. The study compared SARS-CoV-2 spike-specific CD4+ TCR repertoires before and after mRNA vaccination in COVID-19 convalescent patients and infection-naive vaccine recipients. The Oncomine TCR Beta short-read assay on an Illumina iSeq 100 was used to sequence cultures from other donors in the study. Altogether, over 9 COVID-19 convalescent patients and a few SARS-CoV-2-naive healthy vaccine recipients made up the full study.

In the ViraFEST assay, PBMC were stimulated with viral peptide pools, and TCR sequencing was then used to find antigen-specific CD4+ T cell clonotypes based on their expansion. After approximately eleven days of culture, CD4+ T cells were isolated with the EasySep CD4+ T cell isolation kit. None of the healthy vaccine recipients had a prior SARS-CoV-2 infection, which was confirmed by nucleocapsid antibody tests that came back negative both before and after vaccination. Approximately 2 million PBMC per well were cultured in IMDM with roughly 5% human AB serum, 7.5 to 10 IU/ml IL-2 and gentamicin, plus 10 ug/ml peptides. On days 3 and 7, half of the culture medium was replaced with fresh IL-2-containing medium. Unless noted otherwise, every peptide stimulation condition was grown in triplicate wells. Using Ficoll-Paque Plus gradient centrifugation, PBMC were separated from whole blood and then either used fresh or cryopreserved at -140C. The overlapping peptide pools covered the spike proteins of SARS-CoV-2 as well as those of the common cold coronaviruses HCoV-NL63, HCoV-OC43 and HCoV-229E. The QIAamp micro DNA kit was used to extract genomic DNA from the cultured CD4+ T cells.

Results the study describes overall, beyond this receptor: Among healthy vaccine recipients, nearly all vaccine-induced clones were SARS-CoV-2 mono-reactive, and only 1 of 255 was cross-reactive with common cold coronaviruses. The study was limited by a small number of convalescent patients and lacked early post-infection timepoints. At late post-vaccination timepoints, both infection-induced and vaccine-induced clones showed marked clonal contraction, consistent with waning T cell responses.

Library generation was performed with the immunoSEQ multiplex PCR assay. DNA from the CD4+ T cells that had been cultured and isolated underwent TCR beta CDR3 sequencing. Per the authors' processing: Non-productive TCR sequences were removed and reads were trimmed to the CDR3 region, keeping CDR3s of at least 7 amino acids. Antigen-specific clonotypes were identified using the MANAFEST web app by comparison of expansion in peptide wells against reference cultures. Positive clones required FDR<0.05 expansion versus reference and all other wells, odds ratio above 5, and frequency above 0.1% in two replicate wells. Clonotypes significantly expanded in SARS-CoV-2 spike wells and in at least one common cold coronavirus spike condition were defined as cross-reactive. CDR3 similarity was assessed by Levenshtein distance with the stringdist R package, and unrooted trees were built with ape in R 3.6.1. The clones in this table, taken by TCRdb from immuneACCESS, are in-frame only. Not every clone is retained; where verified, under half of the shortfall comes from an unresolved V gene, and the cause of the rest is unknown. V, J and clone size are those of that table, while D and trimming were read from the DNA. The sample data list approximately 44,000 clones, and roughly 70% of these were observed just once. The biggest ten clones account for about 25% of the sample.

This TCR derives from a human donor who received a COVID-19 vaccine. The V and J genes are TRBV7-2 and TRBJ2-5; TRBD2 lines up with 8 middle nucleotides. The starting material was CD4+ T cells from PBMCs cultured with HCoV-OC43 spike peptides, obtained before COVID-19 vaccination. The cell subset or site label of this sample denotes: HCoV-OC43 spike overlapping peptide pool stimulation. In nucleotides, the sequence is TGTGCCAGCAGCCCCAGGGTGGTAGCGGGGTTACAAGAGACCCAGTACTTC. It is translated as CASSPRVVAGLQETQYF.